This entry concerns a single T cell receptor beta chain. The sample originates from a study of blood T cell repertoires in COVID-19. CDR3 length: 14 amino acids. Germline V lookup: CDR1 SGHAT, CDR2 FQNNGV. J was trimmed by 5 bases and V by 4 bases; bases with no gene match: 2. The data were produced by immunoSEQ multiplex PCR, yet TCRdb's version contains in-frame clones alone and is incomplete. In the table there are 65,000 to 80,000 clones, roughly 88% of which are singletons. The genes are TRBV11-2 and TRBJ1-1, with 12 bases lining up with TRBD1. The source material was peripheral blood. The receptor comes from a man in his thirties or forties with acute or convalescent COVID-19. The CDR3 DNA reads as TGTGCCAGCAGCTGGGGACAGGGGGCTACTGAAGCTTTCTTT. This encodes CASSWGQGATEAFF. The full variable domain, completed using reference TRBV11-2 and TRBJ1-1, is EAGVAQSPRYKIIEKRQSVAFWCNPISGHATLYWYQQILGQGPKLLIQFQNNGVVDDSQLPKDRFSAERLKGVDSTLKIQPAKLEDSAVYLCASSWGQGATEAFFGQGTRLTVV.